These T cell receptor beta chains were read from a single sample in a study of cytotoxic CD8 clonotypes in ibrutinib-treated CLL. Method: immunoSEQ multiplex PCR; TCRdb's copy keeps in-frame clones and lacks some. The sample records some 58,000 clones, about three quarters being singletons. Sequencing was performed on PBMCs, taken after 12 months of ibrutinib treatment. The receptor set was obtained from a human donor with chronic lymphocytic leukemia. Both conserved end residues are part of each CDR3. D genes are given only for firm matches. Clone size is shown for a subset of rows, as once, few, many or a class of expanded clone.

>15|-|few|TRBJ1-4|TRBV2
CASSQDRTRNEKLFF
TGTGCCAGCAGCCAAGACAGGACACGTAATGAAAAACTGTTTTTT
>17|TRBD1|few|TRBJ2-2|TRBV30
CAWSNNNRGRFTGELFF
TGTGCCTGGAGTAACAACAACAGGGGGCGGTTCACCGGGGAGCTGTTTTTT
>15|TRBD2|-|TRBJ2-7|TRBV7-8
CASSLGASGSREQYF
TGTGCCAGCAGCTTAGGGGCTAGCGGGAGTCGCGAGCAGTACTTC
>15|-|-|TRBJ2-1|TRBV7-3
CASSPVGSNSHEQFF
TGTGCCAGCAGCCCGGTCGGGAGTAATTCGCATGAGCAGTTCTTC
>11|TRBD2|once|TRBJ2-7|TRBV20-1
CSARDGRGQYF
TGCAGTGCTAGAGATGGGAGGGGGCAGTACTTC
>14|-|-|TRBJ2-7|TRBV5-6
CASSLFSGTYEQYF
TGTGCCAGCAGCTTGTTCAGCGGAACCTACGAGCAGTACTTC
>16|-|-|TRBJ2-7|TRBV10-2
CASSLQGGVGGGEQYF
TGCGCCAGCAGTTTGCAGGGAGGAGTGGGGGGAGGAGAGCAGTACTTC
>17|-|-|TRBJ2-3|TRBV5-4
CASSLDLVGALSDTQYF
TGTGCCAGCAGCTTGGATCTCGTGGGCGCATTATCTGATACGCAGTATTTT
>13|-|few|TRBJ2-2|TRBV18
CASSPLHTGELFF
TGTGCCAGCTCACCCTTACACACCGGGGAGCTGTTTTTT
>12|-|-|TRBJ1-1|TRBV10-1
CASSEQYGAAFF
TGCGCCAGCAGTGAGCAGTACGGGGCCGCTTTCTTT
>18|TRBD2|-|TRBJ2-1|TRBV7-6
CASSLGLAGGPLYNEQFF
TGTGCCAGCAGCTTAGGTTTAGCGGGAGGGCCCCTCTACAATGAGCAGTTCTTC
>15|-|-|TRBJ2-3|TRBV5-6
CASSLAGLATDTQYF
TGTGCCAGCAGCTTGGCCGGGCTAGCGACAGATACGCAGTATTTT
>17|-|many|TRBJ2-2|TRBV10-3
CAISEQTVETNTGELFF
TGTGCCATCAGTGAGCAGACAGTGGAGACGAACACCGGGGAGCTGTTTTTT
>15|-|-|TRBJ2-1|TRBV7-2
CASSRLIGFGYEQFF
TGTGCCAGCAGCCGACTAATAGGTTTTGGCTATGAGCAGTTCTTC
>14|-|-|TRBJ1-2|TRBV5-4
CASSLPGEVYGYTF
TGTGCCAGCAGCTTGCCAGGGGAAGTCTATGGCTACACCTTC
>12|-|-|TRBJ2-5|TRBV29-1
CSVAQVQETQYF
TGCAGCGTAGCACAGGTCCAAGAGACCCAGTACTTC
>16|TRBD2|-|TRBJ2-1|TRBV18
CASSPREREWYNEQFF
TGTGCCAGCTCACCCAGAGAGCGGGAGTGGTACAATGAGCAGTTCTTC